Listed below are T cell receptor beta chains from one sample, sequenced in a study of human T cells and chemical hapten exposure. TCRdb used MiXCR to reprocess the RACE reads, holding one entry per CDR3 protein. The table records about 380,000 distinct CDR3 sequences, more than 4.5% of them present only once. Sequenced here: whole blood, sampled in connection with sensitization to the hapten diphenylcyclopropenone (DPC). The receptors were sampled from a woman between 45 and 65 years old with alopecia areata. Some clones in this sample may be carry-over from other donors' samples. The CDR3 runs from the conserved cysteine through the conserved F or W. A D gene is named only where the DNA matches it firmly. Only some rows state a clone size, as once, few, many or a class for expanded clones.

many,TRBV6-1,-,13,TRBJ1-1,TGTGCCAGCAGTGCGAAAATGGACACTGAAGCTTTCTTT,CASSAKMDTEAFF
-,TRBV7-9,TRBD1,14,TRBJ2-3,TGTGCCAGCAGCCCCGACAGGGAAGCAGATACGCAGTATTTT,CASSPDREADTQYF
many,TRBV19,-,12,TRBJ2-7,TGTGCCAGTAGTACTACAGGGAACGAGCAGTACTTC,CASSTTGNEQYF
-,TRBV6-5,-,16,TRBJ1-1,TGTGCCAGCAGTAACCGGGCTCAGGCCCGAAACACTGAAGCTTTCTTT,CASSNRAQARNTEAFF
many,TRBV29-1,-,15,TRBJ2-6,TGCAGCATCACAACGGGCCACTCTGGGGCCAACGTCCTGACTTTC,CSITTGHSGANVLTF
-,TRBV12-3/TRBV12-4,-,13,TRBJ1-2,TGTGCCAGCAGTTCTGCACTGTCCTATGGCTACACCTTC,CASSSALSYGYTF
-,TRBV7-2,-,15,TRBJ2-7,TGTGCCAGCAGCTTCTACAGGGATTTCCCCTACGAGCAGTACTTC,CASSFYRDFPYEQYF
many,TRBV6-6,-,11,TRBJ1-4,TGTGCCAGCAGCTCGCTCGAAAAACTGTTTTTT,CASSSLEKLFF
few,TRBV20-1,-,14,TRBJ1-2,TGCAGTGCCTCGAACAGGGTTGACTTCTATGGCTACACCTTC,CSASNRVDFYGYTF
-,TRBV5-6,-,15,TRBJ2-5,TGTGCCAGCAGCGACGGCCCGCGGCCCCAAGAGACCCAGTACTTC,CASSDGPRPQETQYF
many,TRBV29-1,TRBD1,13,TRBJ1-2,TGCAGCGCGACAGGGGGCCTGAACTATGGCTACACCTTC,CSATGGLNYGYTF
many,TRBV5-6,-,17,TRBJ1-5,TGTGCCAGCAGCTTGGGGGAGGCCAGGTTGAGCAATCAGCCCCAGCATTTT,CASSLGEARLSNQPQHF
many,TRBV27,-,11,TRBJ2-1,TGTGCCAGCAGTTTTGGGACGGATGAGTTCTTC,CASSFGTDEFF
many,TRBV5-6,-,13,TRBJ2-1,TGTGCCAGCAGCTTGGGACCTGACAATGAGCAGTTCTTC,CASSLGPDNEQFF
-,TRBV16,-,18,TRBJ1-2,TGTGCCAGCAGCCAATATCGTCAGGGAGCAGGGGCTAACTATGGCTACACCTTC,CASSQYRQGAGANYGYTF
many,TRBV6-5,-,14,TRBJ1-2,TGTGCCAGCAGTTACCACAACAGGGACTATGGCTACACCTTC,CASSYHNRDYGYTF
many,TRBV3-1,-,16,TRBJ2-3,TGTGCCAGCAGCCAAGATCTTGGTCGATCGCGAGTTACGCAGTATTTT,CASSQDLGRSRVTQYF
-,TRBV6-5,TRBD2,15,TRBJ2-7,TGTGCCAGCAGCCCTACCAGGCTAGCGGGAGGGCCGGGGTACTTC,CASSPTRLAGGPGYF
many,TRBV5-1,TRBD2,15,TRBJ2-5,TGCGCCAGCAGCTATACCGCGGGGGGACAAGAGACCCAGTACTTC,CASSYTAGGQETQYF
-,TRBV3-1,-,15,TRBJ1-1,TGTGCCAGCAGCCAAGGAGGGGGAACAAGCACTGAAGCTTTCTTT,CASSQGGGTSTEAFF
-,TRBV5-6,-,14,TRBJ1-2,TGTGCCAGCAGCTTGAGGGCAGGGGCGAATGGCTACACCTTC,CASSLRAGANGYTF
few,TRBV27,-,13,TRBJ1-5,TGTGCCAGCAGTTTATCGTTCTTGAAGCCCCAGCATTTT,CASSLSFLKPQHF
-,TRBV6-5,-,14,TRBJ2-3,TGTGCCAGCACCGAGACCGGGGGCAGAGATACGCAGTATTTT,CASTETGGRDTQYF
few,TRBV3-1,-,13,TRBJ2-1,TGTGCCAGCAGCTATTGGGATCGAAATGAGCAGTTCTTC,CASSYWDRNEQFF
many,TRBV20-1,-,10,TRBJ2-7,TGCAGTGCTAGAGATTACGAGCAGTACTTC,CSARDYEQYF
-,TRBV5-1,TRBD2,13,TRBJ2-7,TGCGCCAGCACCGGGGGGGGCCCCTACGAGCAGTACTTC,CASTGGGPYEQYF
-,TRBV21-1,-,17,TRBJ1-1,TGTGCCAGCAGCAAAGGGGAGGGTGGAAACTCGAACACTGAAGCTTTCTTT,CASSKGEGGNSNTEAFF
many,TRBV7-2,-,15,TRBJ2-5,TGTGCCAGCAGCTTAGAGGTGGGACTCCCCCTGACCCAGTACTTC,CASSLEVGLPLTQYF
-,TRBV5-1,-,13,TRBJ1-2,TGCGCCAGCAGAACGACAGAAAACTATGGCTACACCTTC,CASRTTENYGYTF
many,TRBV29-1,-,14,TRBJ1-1,TGCAGCGTTAAAAATAAGGGTCCAGTCGCTGAAGCTTTCTTT,CSVKNKGPVAEAFF
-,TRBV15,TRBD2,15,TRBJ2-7,TGTGCCACCAGCAACGTAGCGGGGCCCCGAGATGAGCAGTACTTC,CATSNVAGPRDEQYF